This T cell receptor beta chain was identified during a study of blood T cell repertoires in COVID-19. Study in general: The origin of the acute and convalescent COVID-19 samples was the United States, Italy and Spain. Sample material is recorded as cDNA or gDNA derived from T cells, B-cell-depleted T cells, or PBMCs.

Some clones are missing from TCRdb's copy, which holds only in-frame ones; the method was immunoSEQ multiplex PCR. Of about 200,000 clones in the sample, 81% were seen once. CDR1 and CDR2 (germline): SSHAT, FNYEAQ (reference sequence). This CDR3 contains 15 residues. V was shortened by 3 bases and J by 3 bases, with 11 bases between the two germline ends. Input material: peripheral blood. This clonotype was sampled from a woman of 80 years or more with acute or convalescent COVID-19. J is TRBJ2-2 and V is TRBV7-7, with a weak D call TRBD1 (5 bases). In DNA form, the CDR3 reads TGTGCCAGCAGCTTCGGCGACAGATACACCGGGGAGCTGTTTTTT. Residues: CASSFGDRYTGELFF.